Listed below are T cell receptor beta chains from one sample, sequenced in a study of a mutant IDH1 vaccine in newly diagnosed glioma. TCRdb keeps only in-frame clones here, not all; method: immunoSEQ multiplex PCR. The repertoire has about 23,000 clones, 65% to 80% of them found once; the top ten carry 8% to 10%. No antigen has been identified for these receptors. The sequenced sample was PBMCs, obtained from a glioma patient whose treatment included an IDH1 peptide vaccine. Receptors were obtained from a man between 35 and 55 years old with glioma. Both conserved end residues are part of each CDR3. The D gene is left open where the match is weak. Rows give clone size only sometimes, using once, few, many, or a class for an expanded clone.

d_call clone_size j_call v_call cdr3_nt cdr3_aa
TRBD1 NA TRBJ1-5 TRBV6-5 TGTGCCAGCAGTTACTCGACAGGGGATAATCAGCCCCAGCATTTT CASSYSTGDNQPQHF
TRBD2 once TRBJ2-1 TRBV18 TGTGCCAGCTCCCCGCTAGCGGGAGTTTTTGAATATGAGCAGTTCTTC CASSPLAGVFEYEQFF
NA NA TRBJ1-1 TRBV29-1 TGCAGCGTTGATTTAGGGGGTCGGGGCACTGAAGCTTTCTTT CSVDLGGRGTEAFF
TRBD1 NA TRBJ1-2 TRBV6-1 TGTGCCAGCAGATTACCGGGACAGGGTCTCTATGGCTACACCTTC CASRLPGQGLYGYTF
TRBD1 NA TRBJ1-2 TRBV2 TGTGCCAGCAGTGGACAGGGAAACTATGGCTACACCTTC CASSGQGNYGYTF
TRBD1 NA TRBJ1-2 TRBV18 TGTGCCAGCTCACCGGGACAGGGGTTCCGGGGCTATGGCTACACCTTC CASSPGQGFRGYGYTF
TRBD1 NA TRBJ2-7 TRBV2 TGTGCCAGCAGCGTGACAGGGTACGAGCAGTACTTC CASSVTGYEQYF
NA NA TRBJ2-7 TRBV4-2 TGTGCCAGCAGCCAAGAGATCGGCTCCTCCTACGAGCAGTACTTC CASSQEIGSSYEQYF
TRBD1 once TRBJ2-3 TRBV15 TGTGCCACCAGCAGACCCGACAGGGGTTTCACAGATACGCAGTATTTT CATSRPDRGFTDTQYF
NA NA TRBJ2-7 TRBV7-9 TGTGCCAGCAGCTTAGGCCTCGGACGGGTCGAGCAGTACTTC CASSLGLGRVEQYF
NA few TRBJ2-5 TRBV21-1 TGTGCCAGCAGCAAAACCAGGGCGGAGACCCAGTACTTC CASSKTRAETQYF
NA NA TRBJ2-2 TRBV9 TGTGCCAGCAGCTCCCACGAGAACACCGGGGAGCTGTTTTTT CASSSHENTGELFF
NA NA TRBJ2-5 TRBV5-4 TGTGCCAGCGGGACGGACTACCAAGAGACCCAGTACTTC CASGTDYQETQYF
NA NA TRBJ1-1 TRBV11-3 TGTGCCAGCAGCTTAGGGGAACAGCCCACTGAAGCTTTCTTT CASSLGEQPTEAFF
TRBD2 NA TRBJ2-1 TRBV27 TGTGCCAGCAGTTTACTCGGACTAGCGGGAGGGGGTGAGCAGTTCTTC CASSLLGLAGGGEQFF
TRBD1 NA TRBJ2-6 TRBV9 TGTGCCAGCTCAGGGACAGGACCTTCCGGGGCCAACGTCCTGACTTTC CASSGTGPSGANVLTF
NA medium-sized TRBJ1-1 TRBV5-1 TGCGCCAGCAGCATAGAACAGGGAAACACTGAAGCTTTCTTT CASSIEQGNTEAFF
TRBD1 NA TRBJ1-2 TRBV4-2 TGTGCCAGCAGCCCCGGGACAGCTGAACGAGGGTATGGCTACACCTTC CASSPGTAERGYGYTF
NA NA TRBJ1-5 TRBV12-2 TGTGCAAGTCGCTTAGAAGGCAGGGGGTCATATAGGGATCAGCCCCAGCATTTT CASRLEGRGSYRDQPQHF
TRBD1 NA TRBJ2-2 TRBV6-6 TGTGCCAGCGGAACAGGGGTATCCGGGGAGCTGTTTTTT CASGTGVSGELFF
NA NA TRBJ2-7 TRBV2 TGTGCCAGCAGTTCTCTCGGGGAGCAGTACTTC CASSSLGEQYF
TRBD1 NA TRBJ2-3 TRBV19 TGTGCCAGTAGTGGGACAGTACCCGATACGCAGTATTTT CASSGTVPDTQYF
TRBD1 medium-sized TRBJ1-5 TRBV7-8 TGTGCCAGCAGCTTACAGGGGGCGCAAGATCAGCCCCAGCATTTT CASSLQGAQDQPQHF
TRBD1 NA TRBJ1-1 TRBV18 TGTGCCAGCTCAAAGACAGGGGAGAGGACTGAAGCTTTCTTT CASSKTGERTEAFF
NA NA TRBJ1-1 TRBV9 TGTGCCAGCCGAGAGGGGCCGATGAACACTGAAGCTTTCTTT CASREGPMNTEAFF
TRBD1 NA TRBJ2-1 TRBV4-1 TGCGCCAGCAGCCCAGGGGGCTACGAGCAGTTCTTC CASSPGGYEQFF
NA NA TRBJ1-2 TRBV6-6 TGTGCCAGCAGTTACAATAACCATAACTATGGCTACACCTTC CASSYNNHNYGYTF
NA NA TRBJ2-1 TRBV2 TGTGCCAGCAGTGGGACGACGGTTAATGAGCAGTTCTTC CASSGTTVNEQFF
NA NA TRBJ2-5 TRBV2 TGTGCCAGCAGTGGTCGGCAAGAGACCCAGTACTTC CASSGRQETQYF
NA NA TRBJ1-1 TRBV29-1 TGCAGCGTCGTACTCGGCCAGGGCACTGAAGCTTTCTTT CSVVLGQGTEAFF
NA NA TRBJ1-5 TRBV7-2 TGTGCCAGCAGCCCAGAGCGGGCGAGTTGGCCCCAGCATTTT CASSPERASWPQHF
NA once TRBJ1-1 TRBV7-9 TGTGCCAGCAGCGTTGGGGGTCCAGAAGCTTTCTTT CASSVGGPEAFF
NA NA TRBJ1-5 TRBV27 TGTGCCAGCAGTTTAAGGGCAGGGATAGGTCAGCCCCAGCATTTT CASSLRAGIGQPQHF
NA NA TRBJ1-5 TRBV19 TGTGCCAGTAGTATGAAAGGCAGGGGCATGTATCAGCCCCAGCATTTT CASSMKGRGMYQPQHF
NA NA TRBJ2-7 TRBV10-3 TGTGCCATCAGCGGGGGTTACGAGCAGTACTTC CAISGGYEQYF
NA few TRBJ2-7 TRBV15 TGTGCCACCGCGAAGGGGGGGGTAGGACTCTCCTACGAGCAGTACTTC CATAKGGVGLSYEQYF
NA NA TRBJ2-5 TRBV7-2 TGTGCCAGCAGCCGATCAGGGACCCAAGAGACCCAGTACTTC CASSRSGTQETQYF
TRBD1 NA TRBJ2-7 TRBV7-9 TGTGCCAGCAGCTCAACCTCCCTCAGACAGGGCCCCCGCGAGCAGTACTTC CASSSTSLRQGPREQYF
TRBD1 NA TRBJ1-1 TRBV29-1 TGCAGCGTCAAGACAGGGTGGAACACTGAAGCTTTCTTT CSVKTGWNTEAFF
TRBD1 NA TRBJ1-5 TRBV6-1 TGTGCCACCCTAGACAGGGGAGGGCAGCCCCAGCATTTT CATLDRGGQPQHF
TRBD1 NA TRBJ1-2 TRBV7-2 TGTGCCAGCAGCTTTGCAGGGGGACCTTATGGCTACACCTTC CASSFAGGPYGYTF
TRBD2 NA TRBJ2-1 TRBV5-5 TGTGCCAGCAGCTTGGTGTTAGCGGGAAGGAATGAGCAGTTCTTC CASSLVLAGRNEQFF
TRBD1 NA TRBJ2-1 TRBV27 TGTGCCAGCAGTTCTGCGGGGACAGGGAAGGTCAATGAGCAGTTCTTC CASSSAGTGKVNEQFF
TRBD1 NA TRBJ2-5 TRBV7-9 TGTGCCAGCAGCTCCTATGGGACAGGGGTGGAGACCCAGTACTTC CASSSYGTGVETQYF
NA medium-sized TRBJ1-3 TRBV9 TGTGCCAGCAGCGTAGTAGGACAGAGCTCTGGAAACACCATATATTTT CASSVVGQSSGNTIYF
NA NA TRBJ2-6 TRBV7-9 TGTGCCAGCAGCTTATTTCCCCCGGAACGCTCTGGGGCCAACGTCCTGACTTTC CASSLFPPERSGANVLTF
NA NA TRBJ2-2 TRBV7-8 TGTGCCAGCAGCCAACTGGGGGCCGGGGAGCTGTTTTTT CASSQLGAGELFF
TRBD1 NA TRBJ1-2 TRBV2 TGTGCCAGCAGTGACAACAGGGGGGACTATGGCTACACCTTC CASSDNRGDYGYTF
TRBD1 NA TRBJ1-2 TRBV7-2 TGTGCCAGCACCCCCAGGGGGCCCTCAATCTATGGCTACACCTTC CASTPRGPSIYGYTF
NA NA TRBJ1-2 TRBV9 TGTGCCAGCAGCGACAGGGACGGATTCTCCTATGGCTACACCTTC CASSDRDGFSYGYTF
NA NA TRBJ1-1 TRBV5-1 TGCGCCAGCAGCCTGGACAGAATGGTAACTGAAGCTTTCTTT CASSLDRMVTEAFF
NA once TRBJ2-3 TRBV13 TGTGCCAGCAGCTTAGAGAGGAGGATCTCTAGCACAGATACGCAGTATTTT CASSLERRISSTDTQYF